Following are 10 T cell receptor beta chains from one sample sequenced in a study of blood T cell repertoires in COVID-19. This table comes from immunoSEQ multiplex PCR, and its TCRdb copy is limited to in-frame clones, with some not included. In the table there are 50,000 or so clones, over 90% of which are singletons. The sequencing sample was made of peripheral blood. All receptors come from a woman older than 75 with acute or convalescent COVID-19.

The chain carries TRBV4-3 and TRBJ1-6, with D possibly TRBD1 on 6 matching bases. CDR1 and CDR2 from the germline V gene are LGHNA and YSLEER. The CDR3 consists of 17 residues. V gave up 0 bases and J gave up 10 bases, with 19 bases separating them. Here the CDR3 DNA reads TGCGCCAGCAGCCAAGATCTTACGAACCCAAGGGGGTCACCCCTCCACTTT. Its translation: CASSQDLTNPRGSPLHF.

The gene calls are TRBV2 and TRBJ2-2, with D hard to call. CDR3 size: 13 residues. The V end was cut by 6 bases, the J end by 5 bases, with 10 bases between. Germline CDR1 and CDR2: SNHLY and FYNNEI. CDR3 DNA sequence: TGTGCCAGCAGACGCACAGAGACCGGGGAGCTGTTTTTT. This encodes CASRRTETGELFF.

The V gene is TRBV3-1 (or the pseudogene TRBV3-2), the J gene TRBJ2-1; D may be TRBD1 (6 bases). V lost 1 base and J lost 8, with 9 bases in between. There are 13 residues in the CDR3. The germline gives CDR1 LGHDT, CDR2 YNNKEL (reference sequence). The CDR3 coding sequence is TGTGCCAGCAGCCAAGCAGGGGCGGATGAGCAGTTCTTC. Its protein is CASSQAGADEQFF.

V usage is TRBV21-1 and J usage is TRBJ1-1; the table's D call of TRBD1 was not tested on the DNA. TRBV21-1 is shown as a pseudogene. The CDR3 length is 17 residues. The CDR3 nucleotides are TGTGCCAGCAGCAAACCCGATCGGAAGGGGCAGCGCACTGAAGCTTTCTTT. Translating it yields CASSKPDRKGQRTEAFF.

The chain couples TRBV6-6 to TRBJ1-1; D is ambiguous. The germline V gene has CDR1 MNHNY and CDR2 SVGAGI (reference sequence). Trimming removed 5 bases from V and 1 base from J, with 8 bases in between. The CDR3 covers 13 residues. CDR3 coding DNA: TGTGCCAGCAGTACAAATACGAACACTGAAGCTTTCTTT. Residues: CASSTNTNTEAFF.

The J gene is TRBJ1-6, the V gene TRBV5-8; D uncertain. The CDR3 extends over 16 amino acids. Germline CDR1 reads SGHTS; CDR2 reads YDEGEE. Deletions cut 3 bases from V and 0 bases from J, with 10 bases between. The CDR3 reads CASSSTESSYNSPLHF. The CDR3 DNA reads TGTGCCAGCAGCTCAACAGAGAGCTCCTATAATTCACCCCTCCACTTT.

The rearrangement joins TRBV10-3 to TRBJ2-7; TRBD2 is a possible D gene (6 bases). The CDR3 totals 12 residues. Germline V gene lookup returns CDR1 ENHRY and CDR2 SYGVKD. V lost 8 bases and J lost 6, with 14 bases in between. CDR3 in amino acids: CAIDWVGGEQYF. The CDR3 nucleotides are TGTGCCATCGACTGGGTGGGGGGCGAGCAGTACTTC.

The gene calls are TRBV6-5 and TRBJ1-2, with D perhaps matching TRBD1 (5 bases). The ends were cut back, 0 bases at V and 1 base at J, with 6 bases in the middle. Per the germline V gene, CDR1 is MNHEY and CDR2 is SVGAGI. CDR3 size: 14 residues. The CDR3 DNA is TGTGCCAGCAGTTACTCGACAGATAACTATGGCTACACCTTC. This codes for CASSYSTDNYGYTF.

The rearrangement joins TRBV19 to TRBJ2-2; 8 nucleotides line up with TRBD2. The CDR3 consists of 17 residues. Germline-derived CDR1 and CDR2 are LNHDA and SQIVND (reference sequence). J lost 3 bases, V lost 4 bases, and 10 bases had no gene match. CDR3 DNA: TGTGCCAGTAGTACGGGAAAACTAGCGGAGGACACCGGGGAGCTGTTTTTT. This gives the protein CASSTGKLAEDTGELFF.

The chain couples TRBV10-3 to TRBJ1-1; D perhaps matches TRBD1 (5 bases). The length of the CDR3 is 12 residues. V gave up 8 bases and J gave up 11 bases, with 18 bases separating them. CDR1 and CDR2 (germline): ENHRY, SYGVKD. CDR3 protein: CAIGRDSEDAFF. The CDR3 DNA follows: TGTGCCATCGGGAGGGACTCAGAAGATGCTTTCTTT.